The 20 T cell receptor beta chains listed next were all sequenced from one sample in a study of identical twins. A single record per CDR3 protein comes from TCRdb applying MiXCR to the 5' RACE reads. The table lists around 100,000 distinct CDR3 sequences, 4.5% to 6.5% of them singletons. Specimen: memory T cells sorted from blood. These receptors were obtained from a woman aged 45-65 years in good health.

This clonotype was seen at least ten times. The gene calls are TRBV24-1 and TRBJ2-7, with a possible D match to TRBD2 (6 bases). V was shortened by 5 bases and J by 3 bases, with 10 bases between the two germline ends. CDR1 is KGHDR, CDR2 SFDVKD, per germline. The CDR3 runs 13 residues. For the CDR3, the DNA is TGTGCCACCAGTGGTCGGGGGAGCTACGAGCAGTACTTC. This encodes CATSGRGSYEQYF.

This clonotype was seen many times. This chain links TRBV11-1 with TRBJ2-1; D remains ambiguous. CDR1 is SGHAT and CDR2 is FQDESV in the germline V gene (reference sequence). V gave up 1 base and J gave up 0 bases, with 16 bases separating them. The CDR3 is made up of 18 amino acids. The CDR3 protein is CASSLGSSWGSSYNEQFF. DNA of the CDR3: TGTGCCAGCAGCTTAGGATCCTCCTGGGGAAGCTCCTACAATGAGCAGTTCTTC.

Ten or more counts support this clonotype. Here the CDR3 reads CSVHRTGMDTDTQYF. For the CDR3, the DNA is TGCAGCGTCCACCGGACAGGGATGGATACAGATACGCAGTATTTT. This chain uses TRBV29-1 with TRBJ2-3; TRBD1 agrees at 8 bases. V was clipped by 6 bases and J by 3 bases; unmatched bases: 11. The CDR3 has 15 amino acids. Germline assignment: CDR1 SQVTM and CDR2 ANQGSEA.

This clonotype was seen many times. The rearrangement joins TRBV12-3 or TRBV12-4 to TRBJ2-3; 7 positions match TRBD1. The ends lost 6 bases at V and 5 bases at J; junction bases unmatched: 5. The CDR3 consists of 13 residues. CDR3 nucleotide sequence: TGTGCCAGCAGATGGACAGGAATAGATACGCAGTATTTT. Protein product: CASRWTGIDTQYF.

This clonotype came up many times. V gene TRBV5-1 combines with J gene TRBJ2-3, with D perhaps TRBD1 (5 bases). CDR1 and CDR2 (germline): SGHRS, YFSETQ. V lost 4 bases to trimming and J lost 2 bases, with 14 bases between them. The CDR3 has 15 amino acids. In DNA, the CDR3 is TGCGCCAGCAGCAGAGACCAGGGCACCACAGATACGCAGTATTTT. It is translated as CASSRDQGTTDTQYF.

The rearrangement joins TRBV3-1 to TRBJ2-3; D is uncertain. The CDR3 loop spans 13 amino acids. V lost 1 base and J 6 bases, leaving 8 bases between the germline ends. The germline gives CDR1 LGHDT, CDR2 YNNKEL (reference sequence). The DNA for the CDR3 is TGTGCCAGCAGCCAAGCTGACGCGGATACGCAGTATTTT. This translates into CASSQADADTQYF.

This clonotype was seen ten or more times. The CDR3 protein is CASSIETGGTNEQFF. In DNA form, the CDR3 reads TGTGCCAGTAGTATTGAGACAGGGGGCACGAATGAGCAGTTCTTC. The V and J genes are TRBV19 and TRBJ2-1; the match to TRBD1 covers 10 bases. V dropped 3 bases and J dropped 7; count of bases not matched to a gene: 6. The V gene's germline CDR1 is LNHDA and CDR2 SQIVND (reference sequence). The CDR3 contains 15 residues.

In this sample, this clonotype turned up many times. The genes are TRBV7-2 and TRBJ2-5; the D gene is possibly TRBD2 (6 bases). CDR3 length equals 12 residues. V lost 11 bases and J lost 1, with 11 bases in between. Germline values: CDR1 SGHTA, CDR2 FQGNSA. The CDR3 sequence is CAGSSAQETQYF. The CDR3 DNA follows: TGTGCCGGTTCTAGCGCCCAAGAGACCCAGTACTTC.

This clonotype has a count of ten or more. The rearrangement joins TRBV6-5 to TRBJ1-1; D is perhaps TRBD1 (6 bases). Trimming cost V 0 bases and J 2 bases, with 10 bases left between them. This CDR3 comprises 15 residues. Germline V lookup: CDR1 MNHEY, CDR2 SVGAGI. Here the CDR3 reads CASSYSGRGNTEAFF. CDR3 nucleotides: TGTGCCAGCAGTTACTCGGGCAGGGGAAACACTGAAGCTTTCTTT.

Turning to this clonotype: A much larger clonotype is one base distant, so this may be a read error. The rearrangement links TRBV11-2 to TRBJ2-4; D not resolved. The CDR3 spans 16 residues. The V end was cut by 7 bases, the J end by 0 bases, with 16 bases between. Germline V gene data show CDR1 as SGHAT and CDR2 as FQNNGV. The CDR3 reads CASKKPKGPAKNIQYF. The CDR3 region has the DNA TGTGCCAGCAAGAAACCTAAGGGTCCAGCCAAAAACATTCAGTACTTC.

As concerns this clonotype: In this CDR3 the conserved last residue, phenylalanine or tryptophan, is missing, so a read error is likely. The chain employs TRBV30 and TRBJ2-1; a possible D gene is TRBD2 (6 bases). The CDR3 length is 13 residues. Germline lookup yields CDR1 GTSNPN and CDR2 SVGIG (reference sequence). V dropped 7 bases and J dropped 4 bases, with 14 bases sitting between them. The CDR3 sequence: CASTSEGYNEQFL. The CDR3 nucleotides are TGTGCCTCCACGTCGGAGGGTTACAATGAGCAGTTCTTA.

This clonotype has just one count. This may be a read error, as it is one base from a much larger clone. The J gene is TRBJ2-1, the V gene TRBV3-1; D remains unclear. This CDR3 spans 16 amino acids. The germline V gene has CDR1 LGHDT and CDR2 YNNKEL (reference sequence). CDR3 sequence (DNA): TGTGCCAGCAGCCAATATCGTCACATTTCCTGCAATGAGCAGTTCTTC. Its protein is CASSQYRHISCNEQFF.

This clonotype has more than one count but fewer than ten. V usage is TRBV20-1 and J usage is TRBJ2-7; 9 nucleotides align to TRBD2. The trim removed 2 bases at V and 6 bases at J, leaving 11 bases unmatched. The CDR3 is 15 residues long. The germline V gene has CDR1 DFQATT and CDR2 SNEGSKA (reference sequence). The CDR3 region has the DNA TGCAGTGCTAGATTCCAGCGGGAGGATTTTGGCGAGCAGTACTTC. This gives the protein CSARFQREDFGEQYF.

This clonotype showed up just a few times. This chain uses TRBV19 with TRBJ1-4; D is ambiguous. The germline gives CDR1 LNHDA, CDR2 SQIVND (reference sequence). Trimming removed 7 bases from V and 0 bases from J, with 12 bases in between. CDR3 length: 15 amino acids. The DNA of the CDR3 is TGTGCCAGTACCTGGGAGGGATCAACTAATGAAAAACTGTTTTTT. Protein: CASTWEGSTNEKLFF.

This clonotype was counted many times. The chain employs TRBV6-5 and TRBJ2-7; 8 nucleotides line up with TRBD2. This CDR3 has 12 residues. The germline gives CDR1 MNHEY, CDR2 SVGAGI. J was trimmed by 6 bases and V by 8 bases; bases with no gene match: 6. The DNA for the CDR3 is TGTGCCAGCGCCAGCGGGAGAGGCGAGCAGTACGTC. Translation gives CASASGRGEQYV.

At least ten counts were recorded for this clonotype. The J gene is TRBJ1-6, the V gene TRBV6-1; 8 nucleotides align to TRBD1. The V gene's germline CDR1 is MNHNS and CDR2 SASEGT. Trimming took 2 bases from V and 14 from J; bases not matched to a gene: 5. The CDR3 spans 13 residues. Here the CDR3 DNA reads TGTGCCAGCAGTGAAATTGGACAGGGTACCCTCCACTTT. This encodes CASSEIGQGTLHF.

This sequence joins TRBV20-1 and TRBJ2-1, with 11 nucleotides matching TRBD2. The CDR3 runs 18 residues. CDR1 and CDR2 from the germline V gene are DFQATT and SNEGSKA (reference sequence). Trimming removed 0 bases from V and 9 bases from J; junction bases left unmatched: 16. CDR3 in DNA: TGCAGTGCTAGAGATCTATTTGGGGTAGCGGGAGGGCCTGGTGAGCAGTTCTTC. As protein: CSARDLFGVAGGPGEQFF.

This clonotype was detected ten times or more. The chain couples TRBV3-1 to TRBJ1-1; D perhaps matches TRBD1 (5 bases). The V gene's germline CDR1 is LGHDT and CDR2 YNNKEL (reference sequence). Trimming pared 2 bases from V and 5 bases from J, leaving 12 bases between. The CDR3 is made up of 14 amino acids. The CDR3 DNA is TGTGCCAGCAGCCAAATGGCGGGGGGGACTGAAGCTTTCTTT. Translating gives CASSQMAGGTEAFF. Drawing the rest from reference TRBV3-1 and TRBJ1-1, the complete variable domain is DTAVSQTPKYLVTQMGNDKSIKCEQNLGHDTMYWYKQDSKKFLKIMFSYNNKELIINETVPNRFSPKSPDKAHLNLHINSLELGDSAVYFCASSQMAGGTEAFFGQGTRLTVV.

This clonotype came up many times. The CDR3 nucleotides are TGTGCCACCAGCAGAGATTCAGGGGCCAGTTCACCCCTCCACTTT. This gives the protein CATSRDSGASSPLHF. The rearrangement uses TRBV15 and TRBJ1-6, with a weak D call TRBD1 (6 bases). V lost 0 bases and J 9 bases, leaving 12 bases between the germline ends. The length of the CDR3 is 15 residues. The germline V gene has CDR1 LNHNV and CDR2 YYDKDF (reference sequence).

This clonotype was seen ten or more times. In DNA, the CDR3 is TGTGCCAGCAGCCCGACTAGCGGTTTTGCCAAAAACATTCAGTACTTC. This codes for CASSPTSGFAKNIQYF. The gene calls are TRBV6-5 and TRBJ2-4, with 9 bases matching TRBD2. The CDR3 is made up of 16 amino acids. J lost 1 base, V lost 6 bases, and 7 bases had no gene match. CDR1 MNHEY and CDR2 SVGAGI come from the germline V gene.